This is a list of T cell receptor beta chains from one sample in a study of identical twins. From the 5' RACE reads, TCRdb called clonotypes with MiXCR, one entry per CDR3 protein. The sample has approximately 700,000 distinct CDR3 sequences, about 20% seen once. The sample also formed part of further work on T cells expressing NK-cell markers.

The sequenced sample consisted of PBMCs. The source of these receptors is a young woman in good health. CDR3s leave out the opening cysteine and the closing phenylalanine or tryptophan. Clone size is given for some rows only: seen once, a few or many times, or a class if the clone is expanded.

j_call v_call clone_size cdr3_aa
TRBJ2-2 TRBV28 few ASSLVSRHTGELF
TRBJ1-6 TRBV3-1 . ASSLGGHPSSPLH
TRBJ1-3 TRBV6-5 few ASSYGGGTGNTIY
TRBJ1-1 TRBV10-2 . ASSFPELPGAF
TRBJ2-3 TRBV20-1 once SAAGTGGGRLIPSTDTQY
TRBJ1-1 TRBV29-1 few SVEEAF
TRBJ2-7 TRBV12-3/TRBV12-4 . ASSPTQPGRGEQY
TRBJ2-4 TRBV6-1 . AAKDTDIQY
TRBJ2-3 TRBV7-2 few ASSSATADTQY
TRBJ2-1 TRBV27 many ASGEPYNEQF
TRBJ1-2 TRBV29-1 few SVAWGGGYT
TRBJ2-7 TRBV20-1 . SARTGDWQY
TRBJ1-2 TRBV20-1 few SAPLLGGYT
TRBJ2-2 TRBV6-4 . ASSVPPFSTGELF
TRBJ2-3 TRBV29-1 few SVEEEKNGDTQY
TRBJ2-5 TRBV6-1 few ASSPTMGAETQY
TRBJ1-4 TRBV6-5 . ASSYGGGGNEKLF
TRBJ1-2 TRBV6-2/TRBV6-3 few ASSSLGGGYT
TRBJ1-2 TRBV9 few ASSVAGTAYYGYT
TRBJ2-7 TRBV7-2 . ASSPLAGVSAEQY
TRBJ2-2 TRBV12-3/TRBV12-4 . ASRQSGNTGELF
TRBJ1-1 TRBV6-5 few ASSYRVDRTEAF
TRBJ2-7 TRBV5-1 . ASSPFERDSYEQY
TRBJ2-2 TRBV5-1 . ASSLAGSGGDLTGELF
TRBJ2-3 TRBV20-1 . SARDPSGGGDTQY
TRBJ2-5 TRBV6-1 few ASTPQPYGAETQY
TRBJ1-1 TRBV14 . ASSQDPGSEAF
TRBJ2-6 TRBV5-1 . ASSLDGGGGANVLT
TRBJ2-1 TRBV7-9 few ASSSFSGKRYNEQF
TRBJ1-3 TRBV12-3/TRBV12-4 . ASTSIVSGNTIY
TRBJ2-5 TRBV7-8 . ASSPRGALETQY
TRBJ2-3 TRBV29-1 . SVEVGQAN
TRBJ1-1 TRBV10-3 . AITVDRGKPEAF
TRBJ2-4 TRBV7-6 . ASSPGNTEKLAKNIQY
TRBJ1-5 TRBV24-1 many ATTGHPFRGSNQPQH
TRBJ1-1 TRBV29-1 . SMLQGGGMNTEAF
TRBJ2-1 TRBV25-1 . ASSPRTGSYNEQF
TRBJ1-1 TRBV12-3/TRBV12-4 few ASIRGLANTEAF
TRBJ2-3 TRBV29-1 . SVDRGQGRDTQY
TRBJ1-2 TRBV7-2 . ASSNLPGYGYT
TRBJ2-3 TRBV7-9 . ASSLSNGGSRQY
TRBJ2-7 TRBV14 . ASSPAGSEQY
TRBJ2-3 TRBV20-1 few SARDPKGSTDTQY
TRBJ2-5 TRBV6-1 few ASSPVGGETQY
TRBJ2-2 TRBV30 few AYHSPPANTGELF
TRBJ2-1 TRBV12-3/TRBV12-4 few ASSVVPLAGGFNEQF
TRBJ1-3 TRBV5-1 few ASRPGPGQGANGNTIY
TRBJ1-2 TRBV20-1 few SARVPGLRNYGYT
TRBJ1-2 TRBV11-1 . ASSLARDRGITNYGYT
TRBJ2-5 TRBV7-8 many ASSSGPLRETQY
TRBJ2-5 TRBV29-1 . SVVPRPGRETQY
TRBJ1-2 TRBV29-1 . STTRDRGGHGYT
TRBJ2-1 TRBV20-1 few SASQLTSSYNEQF
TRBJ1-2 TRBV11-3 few ASSHQGNYGYT